This T cell receptor (beta chain) was recovered during a study of blood T cell repertoires in COVID-19. In the study overall: The United States, Italy and Spain were the sources of the acute and convalescent COVID-19 samples. Sample material is recorded as cDNA or gDNA derived from T cells, B-cell-depleted T cells, or PBMCs.

Looked up from germline, CDR1 is SGDLS and CDR2 is YYNGEE. V lost 3 bases, J lost 0 bases, and 4 bases stayed unmatched. CDR3 length: 16 residues. As handled by the study authors: Using reference gene primer amplification, nucleated cell counts were estimated. Repertoires were generated with immunoSEQ multiplex PCR, while TCRdb's copy carries only in-frame clones and drops some. V, J and clone size were drawn from that table, and D and trimming were deduced from the DNA. The sample consists of 300,000 to 450,000 clones, 85% of them appearing once. Sequencing was carried out using peripheral blood. V usage is TRBV9 and J usage is TRBJ2-2; 8 bases map to TRBD2. The receptor was derived from a woman between 18 and 30 years old with acute or convalescent COVID-19. Written as DNA, the CDR3 is TGTGCCAGCAGCGCCCAAGCGGGAGCGAACACCGGGGAGCTGTTTTTT. Translating it yields CASSAQAGANTGELFF.